The rows below give T cell receptor beta chains drawn from one sample of a study of blood T cell repertoires in COVID-19. Here immunoSEQ multiplex PCR was the method, and the copy in TCRdb shows in-frame clones only, minus some. Of roughly 250,000 clones listed, approximately 90% are singletons. Sequenced input: PBMCs or T cells enriched from blood (not recorded which). Receptor source: a woman in her 30s with acute COVID-19. Each CDR3 is given with its conserved first and last residue. D genes are given only for firm matches. Clone size appears in some rows only: once, few, many, or a class for an expanded clone.

D: TRBD2; size: -; V: TRBV5-8; length: 16; J: TRBJ2-1; DNA: TGTGCCAGCAGCTCACGGGGGCTAGCGGGGGGCAATGAGCAGTTCTTC; CDR3: CASSSRGLAGGNEQFF
D: -; size: -; V: TRBV4-1; length: 14; J: TRBJ1-4; DNA: TGCGCCAGCAGCCAAGAACGAGGGAATGAAAAACTGTTTTTT; CDR3: CASSQERGNEKLFF
D: -; size: -; V: TRBV25-1; length: 12; J: TRBJ2-1; DNA: TGTGCCAGCAGTGAGGCAGGGAATGAGCAGTTCTTC; CDR3: CASSEAGNEQFF
D: TRBD1; size: -; V: TRBV24-1; length: 16; J: TRBJ1-5; DNA: TGTGCCACCAGTGATCCAAGACAGGGGAACAATCAGCCCCAGCATTTT; CDR3: CATSDPRQGNNQPQHF
D: TRBD2; size: -; V: TRBV5-1; length: 15; J: TRBJ2-7; DNA: TGCGCCAGCAGCTCGGCGGGGGAGGTGCTCTACGAGCAGTACTTC; CDR3: CASSSAGEVLYEQYF
D: -; size: -; V: TRBV11-2; length: 16; J: TRBJ1-5; DNA: TGTGCCAGCAGCCAAGCTCCAAGGGGCGTAGGACAGCCCCAGCATTTT; CDR3: CASSQAPRGVGQPQHF
D: TRBD1; size: -; V: TRBV5-6; length: 12; J: TRBJ1-1; DNA: TGTGCCAGCAGCTTGGGGACAGGGTCTACTTTCTTT; CDR3: CASSLGTGSTFF
D: TRBD1; size: -; V: TRBV5-1; length: 16; J: TRBJ2-2; DNA: TGCGCCAGCAGCACAACAGGGGGCGGGAACACCGGGGAGCTGTTTTTT; CDR3: CASSTTGGGNTGELFF
D: TRBD2; size: -; V: TRBV6-5; length: 14; J: TRBJ2-1; DNA: TGTGCCAGCAGGGGTAGCGGGAGGTTGGATGAGCAGTTCTTC; CDR3: CASRGSGRLDEQFF
D: -; size: few; V: TRBV28; length: 13; J: TRBJ1-2; DNA: TGTGCCAGCATCCACGGGGCTAACTATGGCTACACCTTC; CDR3: CASIHGANYGYTF
D: TRBD2; size: -; V: TRBV7-3; length: 20; J: TRBJ2-1; DNA: TGTGCCAGCAGCTTAAGGGGCCGAATTCTAGCGGGAGATCTCTACAATGAGCAGTTCTTC; CDR3: CASSLRGRILAGDLYNEQFF
D: TRBD2; size: -; V: TRBV27; length: 15; J: TRBJ2-3; DNA: TGTGCCAGCAGTTCCCCCTGGGCGGGGGCAGATACGCAGTATTTT; CDR3: CASSSPWAGADTQYF
D: TRBD1; size: -; V: TRBV19; length: 16; J: TRBJ1-4; DNA: TGTGCCAGTACCCTCGGGACAGGGATCGGGGTTGAAAAACTGTTTTTT; CDR3: CASTLGTGIGVEKLFF
D: -; size: -; V: TRBV5-4; length: 15; J: TRBJ2-1; DNA: TGTGCCAGCAGCTCTAGACAGGAGAGGTACAATGAGCAGTTCTTC; CDR3: CASSSRQERYNEQFF
D: -; size: -; V: TRBV28; length: 16; J: TRBJ2-7; DNA: TGTGCCAGCAGTTTTACCCCACTGGGGAGCTCCTACGAGCAGTACTTC; CDR3: CASSFTPLGSSYEQYF
D: TRBD2; size: once; V: TRBV15; length: 15; J: TRBJ2-3; DNA: TGTGCCACCAGCCGGAGCGGGAGTCACGCAGATACGCAGTATTTT; CDR3: CATSRSGSHADTQYF
D: TRBD1; size: -; V: TRBV9; length: 15; J: TRBJ1-2; DNA: TGTGCCAGCAGCTTACGTACAGGGGGGACTTATGGCTACACCTTC; CDR3: CASSLRTGGTYGYTF
D: -; size: -; V: TRBV18; length: 15; J: TRBJ2-5; DNA: TGTGCCAGCTCACCACCCAGGGGTCTTGAAGAGACCCAGTACTTC; CDR3: CASSPPRGLEETQYF
D: TRBD1; size: few; V: TRBV12-5; length: 18; J: TRBJ1-5; DNA: TGTGCTAGTGGTTTGGGAACAAGGGGGCTCAAGGTAGATCAGCCCCAGCATTTT; CDR3: CASGLGTRGLKVDQPQHF
D: TRBD1; size: -; V: TRBV18; length: 17; J: TRBJ1-2; DNA: TGTGCCAGCTCACCCTCGACAGGGGCCCCGGGGGGCTATGGCTACACCTTC; CDR3: CASSPSTGAPGGYGYTF
D: TRBD2; size: -; V: TRBV7-2; length: 15; J: TRBJ2-7; DNA: TGTGCCAGCAGCTCGGGACTAGCGGGAAACTACGAGCAGTACTTC; CDR3: CASSSGLAGNYEQYF
D: TRBD2; size: -; V: TRBV7-2; length: 17; J: TRBJ2-1; DNA: TGTGCCAGCAGCCGGGACAAACAACTAGCGGAATACAATGAGCAGTTCTTC; CDR3: CASSRDKQLAEYNEQFF
D: TRBD1; size: -; V: TRBV7-9; length: 13; J: TRBJ1-1; DNA: TGTGCCAGCAGAGGGGGCGTGGGCACTGAAGCTTTCTTT; CDR3: CASRGGVGTEAFF
D: TRBD1; size: -; V: TRBV9; length: 15; J: TRBJ1-1; DNA: TGTGCCAGCAGCGTAGGACAGGGAATGAACACTGAAGCTTTCTTT; CDR3: CASSVGQGMNTEAFF
D: -; size: -; V: TRBV2; length: 15; J: TRBJ2-3; DNA: TGTGCCAGCAGTGAAGAGGGGTCTTACACAGATACGCAGTATTTT; CDR3: CASSEEGSYTDTQYF
D: -; size: -; V: TRBV28; length: 16; J: TRBJ1-6; DNA: TGTGCCAGCAGATCCGAAGGGAGCTCCTATAATTCACCCCTCCACTTT; CDR3: CASRSEGSSYNSPLHF
D: -; size: -; V: TRBV7-9; length: 13; J: TRBJ1-1; DNA: TGTGCCAGCAGCTCGGACAGAAACACTGAAGCTTTCTTT; CDR3: CASSSDRNTEAFF
D: -; size: -; V: TRBV19; length: 17; J: TRBJ1-5; DNA: TGTGCGGGTGGGGGCTCAGGGGCCGTTTCGAGCAATCAGCCCCAGCATTTT; CDR3: CAGGGSGAVSSNQPQHF
D: TRBD1; size: -; V: TRBV5-1; length: 15; J: TRBJ1-2; DNA: TGCGCCAGCAGCAGACAGGGGGCCGAAGGATATGGCTACACCTTC; CDR3: CASSRQGAEGYGYTF
D: -; size: -; V: TRBV28; length: 13; J: TRBJ2-1; DNA: TGTGCCAGCAACGAACAGATAAACAATGAGCAGTTCTTC; CDR3: CASNEQINNEQFF
D: -; size: once; V: TRBV27; length: 13; J: TRBJ1-2; DNA: TGTGCCAGCAAAGCGGGACAAAACTATGGCTACACCTTC; CDR3: CASKAGQNYGYTF
D: -; size: -; V: TRBV7-8; length: 18; J: TRBJ1-5; DNA: TGTGCCAGCAGCCCCGGTGGCGGCGGTAGGAGCCACAATCAGCCCCAGCATTTT; CDR3: CASSPGGGGRSHNQPQHF
D: TRBD1; size: once; V: TRBV7-7; length: 15; J: TRBJ2-5; DNA: TGTGCTAGCAGCAGACAGGGGCTGGAGAGAGAGACCCAGTACTTC; CDR3: CASSRQGLERETQYF
D: -; size: -; V: TRBV19; length: 16; J: TRBJ1-4; DNA: TGTGCCAGTAGTACCCTTCCGGGGAGCCCGGACGGAAAACTGTTTTTT; CDR3: CASSTLPGSPDGKLFF
D: TRBD2; size: -; V: TRBV5-4; length: 17; J: TRBJ2-1; DNA: TGTGCCAGCAGCTCCGACCTAGCGGGGGGGCGGGGCAATGAGCAGTTCTTC; CDR3: CASSSDLAGGRGNEQFF
D: -; size: -; V: TRBV7-3; length: 13; J: TRBJ2-1; DNA: TGTGCCAGCAGCGGAGGGTGGGGGAGTGAGCAGTTCTTC; CDR3: CASSGGWGSEQFF
D: -; size: -; V: TRBV3-1/TRBV3-2; length: 14; J: TRBJ2-7; DNA: TGTGCCAGCAGCCAAGATGGGCAGGGCTACGAGCAGTACTTC; CDR3: CASSQDGQGYEQYF
D: -; size: few; V: TRBV7-2; length: 14; J: TRBJ2-7; DNA: TGTGCCAGCAGCTTAGATAACGGGGTCTACGAGCAGTACTTC; CDR3: CASSLDNGVYEQYF
D: -; size: -; V: TRBV5-1; length: 15; J: TRBJ2-2; DNA: TGCGCCAGCAGCTTGGAACAGACGAACACCGGGGAGCTGTTTTTT; CDR3: CASSLEQTNTGELFF
D: -; size: -; V: TRBV21-1; length: 15; J: TRBJ2-6; DNA: TGTGCCAGCAGCAGACCGGGACAGGGGAGGGACGTCCTGACTTTC; CDR3: CASSRPGQGRDVLTF
D: -; size: -; V: TRBV7-9; length: 15; J: TRBJ1-1; DNA: TGTGCCAGCAGCACGAGTACGGGGTTGAACACTGAAGCTTTCTTT; CDR3: CASSTSTGLNTEAFF
D: -; size: few; V: TRBV7-9; length: 12; J: TRBJ1-1; DNA: TGTGCCAGCAGCTCACAGGGTGTTGAAGCTTTCTTT; CDR3: CASSSQGVEAFF
D: TRBD1; size: once; V: TRBV29-1; length: 14; J: TRBJ2-1; DNA: TGCAGCGTTGCTGCCGGGACAGGGGCGAATGAGCAGTTCTTC; CDR3: CSVAAGTGANEQFF
D: TRBD1; size: -; V: TRBV5-6; length: 16; J: TRBJ2-3; DNA: TGTGCCAGCAGCTATGGACAGGGGGCTGTTACAGATACGCAGTATTTT; CDR3: CASSYGQGAVTDTQYF
D: TRBD1; size: once; V: TRBV6-5; length: 14; J: TRBJ1-1; DNA: TGTGCCACCAAGGTCGGGACAGAGAACACTGAAGCTTTCTTT; CDR3: CATKVGTENTEAFF